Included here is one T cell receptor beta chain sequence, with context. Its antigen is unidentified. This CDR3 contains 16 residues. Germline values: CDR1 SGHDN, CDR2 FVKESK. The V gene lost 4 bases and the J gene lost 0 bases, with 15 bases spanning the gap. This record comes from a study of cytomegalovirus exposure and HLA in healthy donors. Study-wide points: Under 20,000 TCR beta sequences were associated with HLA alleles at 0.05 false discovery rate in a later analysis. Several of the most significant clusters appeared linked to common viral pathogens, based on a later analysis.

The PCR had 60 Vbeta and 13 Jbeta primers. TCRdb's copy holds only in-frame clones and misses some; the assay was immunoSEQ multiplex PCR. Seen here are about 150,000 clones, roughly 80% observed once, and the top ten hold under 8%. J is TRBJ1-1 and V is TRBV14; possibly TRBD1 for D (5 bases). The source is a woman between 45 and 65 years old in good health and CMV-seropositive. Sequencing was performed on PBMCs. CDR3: CASSRGGSLVNTEAFF. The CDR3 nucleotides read TGTGCCAGCAGCCGCGGGGGGTCCCTAGTGAACACTGAAGCTTTCTTT.